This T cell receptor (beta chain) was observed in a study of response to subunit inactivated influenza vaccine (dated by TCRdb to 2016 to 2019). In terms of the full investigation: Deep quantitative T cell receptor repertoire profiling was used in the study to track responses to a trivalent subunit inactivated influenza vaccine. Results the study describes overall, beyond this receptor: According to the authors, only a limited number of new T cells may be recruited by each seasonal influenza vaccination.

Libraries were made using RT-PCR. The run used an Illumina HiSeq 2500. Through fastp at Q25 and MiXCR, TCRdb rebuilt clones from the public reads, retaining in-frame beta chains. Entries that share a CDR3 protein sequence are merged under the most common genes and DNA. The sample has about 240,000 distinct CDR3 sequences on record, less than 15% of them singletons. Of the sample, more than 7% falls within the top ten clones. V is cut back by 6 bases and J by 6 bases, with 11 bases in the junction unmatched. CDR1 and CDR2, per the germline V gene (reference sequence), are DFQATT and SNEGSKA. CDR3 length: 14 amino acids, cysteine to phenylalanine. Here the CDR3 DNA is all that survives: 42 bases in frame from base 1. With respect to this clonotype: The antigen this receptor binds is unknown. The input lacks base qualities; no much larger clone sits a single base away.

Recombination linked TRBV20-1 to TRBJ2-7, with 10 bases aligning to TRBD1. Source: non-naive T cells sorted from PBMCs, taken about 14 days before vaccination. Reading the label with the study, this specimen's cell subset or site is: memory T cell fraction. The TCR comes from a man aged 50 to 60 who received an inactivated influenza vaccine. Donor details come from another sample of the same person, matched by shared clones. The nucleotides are TGCAGTGCGGGACAGACAGGGGGCGGTTTCGAGCAGTACTTC. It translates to CSAGQTGGGFEQYF.